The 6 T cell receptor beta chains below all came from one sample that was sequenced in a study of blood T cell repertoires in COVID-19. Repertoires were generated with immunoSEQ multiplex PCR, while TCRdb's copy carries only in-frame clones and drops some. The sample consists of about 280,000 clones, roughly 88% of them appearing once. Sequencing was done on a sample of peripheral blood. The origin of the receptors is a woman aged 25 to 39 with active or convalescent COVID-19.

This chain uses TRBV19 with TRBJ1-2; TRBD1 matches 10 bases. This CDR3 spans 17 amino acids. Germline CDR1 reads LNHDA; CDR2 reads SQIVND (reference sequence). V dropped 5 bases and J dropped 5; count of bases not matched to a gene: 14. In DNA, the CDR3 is TGTGCCAGTAGTTTTCCAAATCGAAGGACAGGGGGATATGGCTACACCTTC. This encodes CASSFPNRRTGGYGYTF. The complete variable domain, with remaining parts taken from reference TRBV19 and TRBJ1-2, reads DGGITQSPKYLFRKEGQNVTLSCEQNLNHDAMYWYRQDPGQGLRLIYYSQIVNDFQKGDIAEGYSVSREKKESFPLTVTSAQKNPTAFYLCASSFPNRRTGGYGYTFGSGTRLTVV.

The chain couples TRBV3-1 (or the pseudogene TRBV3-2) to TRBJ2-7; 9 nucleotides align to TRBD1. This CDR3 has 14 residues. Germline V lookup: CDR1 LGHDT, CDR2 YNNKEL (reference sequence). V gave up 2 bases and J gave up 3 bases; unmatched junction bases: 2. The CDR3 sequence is CASSQSDRGYEQYF. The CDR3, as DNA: TGTGCCAGCAGCCAATCGGACAGGGGCTACGAGCAGTACTTC.

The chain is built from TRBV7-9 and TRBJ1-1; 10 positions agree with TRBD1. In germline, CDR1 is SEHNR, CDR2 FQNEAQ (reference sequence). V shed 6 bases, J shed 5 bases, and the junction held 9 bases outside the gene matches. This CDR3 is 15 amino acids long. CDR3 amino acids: CASRYKTGGWTEAFF. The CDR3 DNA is TGTGCCAGCAGATATAAGACAGGGGGCTGGACTGAAGCTTTCTTT.

CDR3 sequence (DNA): TGTGCCAGCAGCCTAGCGGGGACGCCAGATACGCAGTATTTT. It codes for CASSLAGTPDTQYF. The rearrangement links TRBV4-2 to TRBJ2-3; 8 bases fit TRBD2. V shed 4 bases, J shed 4 bases, and the junction held 4 bases outside the gene matches. From germline, CDR1 is LGHNA and CDR2 YNFKEQ. The CDR3 has 14 amino acids.

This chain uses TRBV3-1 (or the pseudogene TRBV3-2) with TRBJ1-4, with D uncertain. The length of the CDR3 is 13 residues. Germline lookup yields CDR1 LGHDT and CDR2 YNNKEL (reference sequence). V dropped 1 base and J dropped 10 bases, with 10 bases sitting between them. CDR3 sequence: CASSQGFRGKLFF. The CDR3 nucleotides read TGTGCCAGCAGCCAAGGATTCAGAGGAAAACTGTTTTTT.

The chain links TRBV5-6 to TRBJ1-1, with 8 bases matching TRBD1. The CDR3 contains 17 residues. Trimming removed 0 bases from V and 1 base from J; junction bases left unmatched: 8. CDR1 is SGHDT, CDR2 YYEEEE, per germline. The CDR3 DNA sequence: TGTGCCAGCAGCTTGGGAACATCAGGGGGCTGGAACACTGAAGCTTTCTTT. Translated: CASSLGTSGGWNTEAFF.